This TCR beta chain was documented in a study of shared clonotypes between healthy human individuals. Study-level findings and limits: The generation probabilities recorded for non-shared clonotypes fell below those of clonotypes shared by all four donors. As a rule, naive subsets had a larger estimated richness than memory subsets.

The junction had 9 bases not matched to a gene; V was cut back by 6 bases and J by 3 bases. Per germline, CDR1 SQVTM and CDR2 ANQGSEA. This CDR3 has 15 residues. What CD8 memory combined were CD45RO+ cells and CCR7-negative CD45RA+ TemRA cells. Produced via immunoSEQ multiplex PCR; TCRdb's table is partial and in-frame only. The sample has about 380,000 clones, 96% seen once. With regard to this clone: As yet, its antigen is unknown.

Material for sequencing was memory CD8+ T cells sorted from blood. As for subset: CD45RO+ cells pooled with CCR7-negative TemRA cells. This chain uses TRBV29-1 with TRBJ2-7; 12 bases are shared with TRBD2. This TCR was recovered from a man aged 30 to 45 in good health. CDR3 nucleotides: TGCAGCGTGGGCGCGGGACTAGCGGGCAACTACGAGCAGTACTTC. As protein: CSVGAGLAGNYEQYF.